In its sample, the clone carrying this T cell receptor (beta chain) was seen a few times. Its antigen is not identified. Clinical symptoms, serum thyroxine and TRAb, thyroid ultrasound and orbital computed tomography were used for the diagnoses. This sample is drawn from a study of T cells in Graves' hyperthyroidism and ophthalmopathy. For the study at large: Prior to any treatment, at the point of initial diagnosis, peripheral blood was collected. Study-wide points: Ophthalmopathy, as predicted by the model, came a median approximately 5.9 months after the prediction.

The J segment lost 4 bases and the V segment lost 4 bases, leaving 11 bases of the junction unmatched. The CDR3 is made up of 16 amino acids. The germline V gene encodes CDR1 DFQATT and CDR2 SNEGSKA (reference sequence). RNA transcripts were the template for amplifying TCR beta CDR3 regions. With the HTBI primer set, the TCR CDR3 went through a first round of RT-PCR. TCRdb analysed the multiplex PCR reads with MiXCR anew, one entry per CDR3 protein. The repertoire consists of nearly 750,000 distinct CDR3 sequences, with under 45% occurring once and the leading ten covering around 29%. This TCR was recovered from a woman aged 40 to 49 with Graves' hyperthyroidism. The V gene is TRBV20-1, the J gene TRBJ2-5; 11 bases line up with TRBD2. The specimen sequenced was blood. DNA of the CDR3: TGCAGTGCTATACGGTCTAGCGGGGGGCCGGGAGAGACCCAGTACTTC. Its protein is CSAIRSSGGPGETQYF.